A selection of T cell receptor beta chains follows, all from one sample in a study of neoadjuvant nivolumab and ipilimumab in lung cancer. TCRdb keeps only in-frame clones here, not all; method: immunoSEQ multiplex PCR. The repertoire holds over 25,000 clones, with approximately 84% as singletons. The sequencing here drew on peripheral blood, taken before neoadjuvant nivolumab, alone or with ipilimumab. The receptor source for this set is an adult with non-small cell lung cancer. The CDR3 runs from the conserved cysteine through the conserved F or W. D genes are given only for firm matches.

CDR3 protein	CDR3 DNA	D gene	V gene	J gene
CAISRLADSKDEQFF	TGTGCCATCAGCCGGCTAGCGGACTCTAAAGATGAGCAGTTCTTC	TRBD2	TRBV10-3	TRBJ2-1
CASSPPMGSGTEAFF	TGTGCCAGCTCACCACCCATGGGGAGCGGCACTGAAGCTTTCTTT	-	TRBV18	TRBJ1-1
CASSPRASGSTDTQYF	TGTGCCAGCAGCCCCCGGGCGAGCGGGAGCACAGATACGCAGTATTTT	-	TRBV5-4	TRBJ2-3
CASSPQRPGAGPDTQYF	TGTGCCAGCTCACCACAAAGGCCAGGGGCTGGTCCAGATACGCAGTATTTT	-	TRBV18	TRBJ2-3
CASGLGEQYF	TGTGCCAGCGGTCTGGGGGAGCAGTACTTC	-	TRBV2	TRBJ2-7
CASRRFGLGMPEQFF	TGTGCCAGCAGGCGATTCGGGCTTGGTATGCCCGAGCAGTTCTTC	-	TRBV6-1	TRBJ2-1
CASSQGVSSYNEQFF	TGTGCCAGCAGCCAAGGGGTAAGCTCCTACAATGAGCAGTTCTTC	-	TRBV14	TRBJ2-1
CATTGALNTEAFF	TGTGCCACGACAGGGGCCCTGAACACTGAAGCTTTCTTT	TRBD1	TRBV25-1	TRBJ1-1
CASREAGANVLTF	TGTGCCAGCAGGGAAGCTGGGGCCAACGTCCTGACTTTC	-	TRBV28	TRBJ2-6
CASSGRTGDNSPLHF	TGCGCCAGCAGCGGTAGGACAGGGGATAATTCACCCCTCCACTTT	TRBD1	TRBV5-1	TRBJ1-6
CASIPGGLQPQHF	TGTGCCAGTATCCCCGGGGGTTTGCAGCCCCAGCATTTT	-	TRBV19	TRBJ1-5
CSVVNGEQYF	TGCAGCGTTGTGAACGGGGAGCAGTACTTC	-	TRBV29-1	TRBJ2-7